This T cell receptor (beta chain) is from a study of cytomegalovirus exposure and HLA in healthy donors. Study-wide results and caveats: No immune exposure information besides CMV serostatus was available.

In regard to this clone: What it binds is unknown.

This CDR3 contains 15 residues. V was trimmed by 4 bases and J by 4 bases, leaving 13 bases between them. Germline V gene sequence: CDR1 MNHNS, CDR2 SASEGT. Both 60 Vbeta primers and 13 Jbeta primers went into the PCR. Measured with immunoSEQ multiplex PCR; TCRdb has only the in-frame clones, and not every one. Counted here are 110,000 to 150,000 clones, about 80% occurring once; the ten biggest clones make up 9.7%. The sequence came from a woman in her sixties or seventies in good health and CMV-seropositive. This chain links TRBV6-1 with TRBJ2-2; possibly TRBD1 for D (6 bases). The sequencing input was PBMCs. DNA for the CDR3: TGTGCCAGCAGTGGGAACAGGGCTGGCACCGGGGAGCTGTTTTTT. Amino acids: CASSGNRAGTGELFF.